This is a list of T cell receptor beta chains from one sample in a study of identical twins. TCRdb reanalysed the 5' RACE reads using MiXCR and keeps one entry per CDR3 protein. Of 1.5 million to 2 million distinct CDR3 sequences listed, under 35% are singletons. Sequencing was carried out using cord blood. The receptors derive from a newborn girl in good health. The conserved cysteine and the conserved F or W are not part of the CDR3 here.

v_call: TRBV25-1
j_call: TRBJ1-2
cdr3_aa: ASSEPRGDYGYT

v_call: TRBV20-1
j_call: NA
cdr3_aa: SATAAGASYNEQY

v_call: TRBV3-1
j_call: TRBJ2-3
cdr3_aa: ASSQIIETSGITDTQY

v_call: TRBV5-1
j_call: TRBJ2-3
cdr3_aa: ASSLRVSGRRRTDTQY

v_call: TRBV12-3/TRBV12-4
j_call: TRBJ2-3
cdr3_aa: ASSLARLGGTDTQY

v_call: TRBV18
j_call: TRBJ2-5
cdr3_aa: ASSRTNPETQY

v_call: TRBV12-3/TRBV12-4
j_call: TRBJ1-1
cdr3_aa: ASTQGYGAF

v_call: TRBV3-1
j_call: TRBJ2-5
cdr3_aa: ASSQEDRERETQY

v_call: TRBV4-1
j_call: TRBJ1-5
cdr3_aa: ASSQPRRNQPQH

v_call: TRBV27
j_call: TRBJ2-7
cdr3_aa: ASSFAGLSNPYEQY

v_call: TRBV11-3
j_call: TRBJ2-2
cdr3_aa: ASSFRSWYDTGELF

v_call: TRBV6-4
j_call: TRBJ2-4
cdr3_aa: ASSDWRNIQY

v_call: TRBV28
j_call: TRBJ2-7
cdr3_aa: ASSFEVLSYEQY

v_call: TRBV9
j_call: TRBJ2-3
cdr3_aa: ASSVGIDTQY

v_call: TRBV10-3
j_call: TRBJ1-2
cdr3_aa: AIKQALKGDGYT

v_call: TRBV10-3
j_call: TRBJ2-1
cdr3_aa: AISEGDGIYNEQF

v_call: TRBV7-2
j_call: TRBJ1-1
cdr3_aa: ASSLGVTTNTEAF

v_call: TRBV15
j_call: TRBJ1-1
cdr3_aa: ATSGPGFDTEAF

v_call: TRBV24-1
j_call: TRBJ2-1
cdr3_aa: ATSDFGGGPRETQF

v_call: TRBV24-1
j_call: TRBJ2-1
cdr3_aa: ATSDLSRPSGGNEQF

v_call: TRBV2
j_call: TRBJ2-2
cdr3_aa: ARSLGSGWNTGELF

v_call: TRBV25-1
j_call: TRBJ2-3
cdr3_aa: AGSPQQGRDTQY

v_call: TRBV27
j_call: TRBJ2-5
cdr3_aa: ASSLFLLAGEDEQY

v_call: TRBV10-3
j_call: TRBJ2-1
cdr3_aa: AINGGGSYNEQF

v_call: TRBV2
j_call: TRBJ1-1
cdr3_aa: ASITVLGTEAF

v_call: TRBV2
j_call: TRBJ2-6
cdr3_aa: ASSRDGFSGANVLT

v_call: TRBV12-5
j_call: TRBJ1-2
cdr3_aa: ASGLGGNGYT